The present TCR beta chain was sequenced within a study of blood T cell repertoires in COVID-19. Study-wide background: Sample material is recorded as cDNA or gDNA derived from T cells, B-cell-depleted T cells, or PBMCs.

Trimming stripped 0 bases from V and 1 base from J, with 13 bases between. The CDR3 contains 16 residues. Germline V gene data show CDR1 as SGHRS and CDR2 as YFSETQ. In the original processing: The assay estimated nucleated cells by amplifying reference gene primers. Profiling relied on immunoSEQ multiplex PCR, and the TCRdb table lists in-frame clones only, not all of them. V and J calls plus clone size are reproduced from that table; the DNA served to infer D and trimming. Among about 240,000 clones listed, around 90% were seen once. The rearrangement links TRBV5-1 to TRBJ2-5; D gene unclear. The receptor was derived from a man between 60 and 75 years old who had recovered from COVID-19. Sequencing was done on a sample of peripheral blood. CDR3 amino acids: CASSLVRPRGQETQYF. CDR3 bases: TGCGCCAGCAGCTTGGTGAGACCCCGAGGCCAAGAGACCCAGTACTTC. Complete variable domain (other parts from reference TRBV5-1 and TRBJ2-5): KAGVTQTPRYLIKTRGQQVTLSCSPISGHRSVSWYQQTPGQGLQFLFEYFSETQRNKGNFPGRFSGRQFSNSRSEMNVSTLELGDSALYLCASSLVRPRGQETQYFGPGTRLLVL.